The T cell receptor (beta chain) described here comes from a study of response to subunit inactivated influenza vaccine. Broader study findings: The authors offered the suggestion that each seasonal influenza vaccination recruits few new T cells.

Trimming pared 2 bases from V and 4 bases from J, leaving 25 bases between. In germline, CDR1 is LGHNA, CDR2 YSLEER. The CDR3 contains 19 residues. TCRdb recomputed calls from the RT-PCR reads with MiXCR, one row per CDR3 protein. The data show more than 700,000 distinct CDR3 sequences, with over 20% seen just once and roughly 10% held by the top ten. With respect to this clonotype: Its antigen is not known.

V gene TRBV4-3 combines with J gene TRBJ2-3; D uncertain. The source of this sequence is a man in his fifties or sixties who received an inactivated influenza vaccine. The starting material was PBMCs from blood, obtained less than 6 days after vaccination. For the CDR3, the DNA is TGCGCCAGCAGCCAATCCTACATCATGGGTAGATTAACATCAGATACGCAGTATTTT. The encoded protein is CASSQSYIMGRLTSDTQYF.